The present entry profiles one T cell receptor beta chain with its context. As yet, its antigen is unknown. Using immunoSEQ multiplex PCR, the repertoire was profiled, and TCRdb retains in-frame clones only, with some absent. The data show 70,000 to 90,000 clones, 75% to 95% seen once. The data originate from a study of a mutant IDH1 vaccine in newly diagnosed glioma. Turning to the study itself: Beginning 4-6 weeks after radiotherapy alone, or with temozolomide cycles, vaccination took place. Previous care, which was radiotherapy, temozolomide, or both, most often involved both.

The sample's time point: week 5, during vaccination. Alongside topical imiquimod, each dose of vaccine comprised 300 ug of mutant IDH1 20-mer peptide. V was clipped by 3 bases and J by 2 bases; unmatched bases: 6. Per the germline V gene, CDR1 is MGHRA and CDR2 is YSYEKL. This CDR3 contains 17 residues. The TCR originated in a woman between 45 and 60 years old with glioma. The specimen was PBMCs, collected from a glioma patient whose treatment included an IDH1 peptide vaccine. This sequence joins TRBV4-1 and TRBJ2-3; 12 bases match TRBD2. The CDR3 DNA is TGCGCCAGCAGCCACGGACTAGCGGGGATAGTCACAGATACGCAGTATTTT. Translated, it gives CASSHGLAGIVTDTQYF.